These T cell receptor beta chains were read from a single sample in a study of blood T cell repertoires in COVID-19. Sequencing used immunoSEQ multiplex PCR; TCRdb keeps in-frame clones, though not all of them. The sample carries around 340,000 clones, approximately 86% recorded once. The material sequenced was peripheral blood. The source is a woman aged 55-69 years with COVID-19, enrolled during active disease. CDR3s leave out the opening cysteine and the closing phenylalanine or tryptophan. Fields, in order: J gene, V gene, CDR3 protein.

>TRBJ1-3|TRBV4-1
ASSQDGGLSGNTIY
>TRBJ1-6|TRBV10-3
AISAGVNSPLH
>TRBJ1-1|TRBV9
ASSPDPDRVWAF
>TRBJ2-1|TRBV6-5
ASSYSTSGDYNEQF
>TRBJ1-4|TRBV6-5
ASSWTGDNEKLF
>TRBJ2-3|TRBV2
AIPGLAGSDTQY
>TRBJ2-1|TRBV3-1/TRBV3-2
ASSQGTGSQF
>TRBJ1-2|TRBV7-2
ASSIVQGHYGYT
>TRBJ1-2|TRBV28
ASRSTGNGYT
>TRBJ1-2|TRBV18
ASSPTGEIGYT
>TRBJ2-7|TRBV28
ASNPDRNEQY
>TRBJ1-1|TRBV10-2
ASRGTGRVAF
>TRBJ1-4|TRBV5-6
ASSWDTDEKLF
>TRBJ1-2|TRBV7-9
AGESAPAGYT
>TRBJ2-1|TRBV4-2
ASSHGTRLNEQF
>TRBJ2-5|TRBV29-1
SVAGGGETQY
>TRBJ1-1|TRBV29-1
SVAPPGVIEAF
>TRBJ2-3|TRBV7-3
ASSIWGVGTDTQY
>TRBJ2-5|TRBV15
ATSSPDRGDQETQY
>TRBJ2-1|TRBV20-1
SASAAGLAI
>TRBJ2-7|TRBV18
ASSQSGDSYEQY
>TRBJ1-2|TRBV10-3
AISEPGQGDYGYT
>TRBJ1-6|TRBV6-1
ASSEATGRYNSPLH
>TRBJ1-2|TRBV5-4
ASSPGTGLYGYT
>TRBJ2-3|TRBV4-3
ASSQVLASTDTQY
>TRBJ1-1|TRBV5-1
ASGIQGTMNTEAF
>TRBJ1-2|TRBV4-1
ASSQVFLTGESGYT
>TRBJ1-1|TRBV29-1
SATGGLNTEAF
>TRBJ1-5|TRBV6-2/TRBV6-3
ASSYVGTVVYSNQPQH
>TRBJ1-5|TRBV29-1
SVDGGGNQPQH
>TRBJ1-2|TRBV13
ASSLAGEGGNYGYT
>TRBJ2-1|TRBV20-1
SASKSGGLGNEQF
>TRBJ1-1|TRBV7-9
ASSGTGSTEAF
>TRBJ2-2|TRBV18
ASSLGGMTGELF
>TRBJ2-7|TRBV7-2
ASSEGSGTVSYEQY
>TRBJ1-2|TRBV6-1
ASSEGLPRGQGGLWLHLR
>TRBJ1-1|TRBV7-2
ASSLWGGTEAF
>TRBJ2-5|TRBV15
ATSRQGPPIEETQY
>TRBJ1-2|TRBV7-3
ASSPGTAYGYT
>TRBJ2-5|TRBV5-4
ASSLAGGLGETQY
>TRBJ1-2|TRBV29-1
SVEDAGSKNYGYT
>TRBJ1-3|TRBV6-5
ASSLDSYSGNTIY
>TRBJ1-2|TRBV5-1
ASSFIFQGRYGYT
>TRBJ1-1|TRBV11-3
ASSLIYGEAF
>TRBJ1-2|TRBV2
ASSETPVRGYT
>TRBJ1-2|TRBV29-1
SATGEGYT
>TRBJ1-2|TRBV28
ASSSGKYGYT
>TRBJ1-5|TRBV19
ASSPDTVSNQPQH
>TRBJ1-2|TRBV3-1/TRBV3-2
ASSRTGTGYGYT
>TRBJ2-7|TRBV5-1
ASSPQTVAYEQY
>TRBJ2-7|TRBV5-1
ASSRIGSGSSYEQY
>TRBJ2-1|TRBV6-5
ASSPYYGTVNEQF
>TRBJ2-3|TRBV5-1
ASSLDGVVRGNPTDTQY
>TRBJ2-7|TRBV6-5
ASSYSSGGYYEQY